This entry lists 13 T cell receptor beta chains sequenced from one sample in a study of response to subunit inactivated influenza vaccine. TCRdb reanalysed the RT-PCR reads using MiXCR and keeps one entry per CDR3 protein. The table shows more than 700,000 distinct CDR3 sequences, with 21% occurring only once. The source was PBMCs from blood, collected approximately 5 days after vaccination. The origin of the receptors is a man in his forties or fifties who received an inactivated influenza vaccine.

The V gene is TRBV29-1, the J gene TRBJ2-7, with 11 bases fitting TRBD2. This CDR3 has 14 amino acids. Germline CDR1 and CDR2: SQVTM and ANQGSEA. J gave up 3 bases and V 4 bases, and 5 bases lay outside the gene matches. The CDR3 protein is CSVAPGTSGYEQYF. CDR3 in DNA: TGCAGCGTTGCCCCCGGGACTAGCGGCTACGAGCAGTACTTC.

This clonotype was recorded a few times. The CDR3 loop reads CASSINTGSGRVYEQYF. CDR3 nucleotide sequence: TGTGCCAGCAGTATAAACACTGGTAGCGGGAGGGTCTACGAGCAGTACTTC. The chain joins TRBV28 to TRBJ2-7, with 11 bases identical to TRBD2. V gave up 5 bases and J gave up 3 bases; unmatched junction bases: 12. The length of the CDR3 is 17 residues. CDR1 is MDHEN, CDR2 SYDVKM, per germline. The full variable domain, in which reference TRBV28 and TRBJ2-7 provide the parts outside the CDR3, is DVKVTQSSRYLVKRTGEKVFLECVQDMDHENMFWYRQDPGLGLRLIYFSYDVKMKEKGDIPEGYSVSREKKERFSLILESASTNQTSMYLCASSINTGSGRVYEQYFGPGTRLTVT.

This clonotype was counted ten times or more. The chain has TRBV29-1 and TRBJ2-4; no clear D gene. CDR1 and CDR2 from the germline V gene are SQVTM and ANQGSEA. V gave up 1 base and J gave up 0 bases, with 4 bases separating them. The CDR3 consists of 13 residues. The CDR3 nucleotides read TGCAGCGTTGAAGTAGTAGCCAAAAACATTCAGTACTTC. Its protein product is CSVEVVAKNIQYF.

The V gene is TRBV6-5, the J gene TRBJ1-4; 7 nucleotides agree with TRBD1. The germline V gene encodes CDR1 MNHEY and CDR2 SVGAGI. This CDR3 has 15 residues. Germline trimming cut 2 bases from V and 4 bases from J; bases unmatched to any gene: 4. The CDR3 sequence is CASSYTTGYNEKLFF. The CDR3 nucleotides are TGTGCCAGCAGTTACACGACAGGGTATAATGAAAAACTGTTTTTT.

This clonotype has just a few counts. This chain joins TRBV9 and TRBJ1-1; a weak D match, TRBD1 (5 bases). V lost 7 bases, J lost 0 bases, and 10 bases lay in between. Germline V CDR1 and CDR2: SGDLS, YYNGEE. The CDR3 extends over 13 amino acids. The CDR3 bases are TGTGCCAGCCCGGGGACGGTGAACACTGAAGCTTTCTTT. It codes for CASPGTVNTEAFF.

The chain carries TRBV11-1 and TRBJ2-5; 9 nucleotides align to TRBD2. This CDR3 is built from 15 residues. Germline lookup yields CDR1 SGHAT and CDR2 FQDESV (reference sequence). V was pared by 0 bases and J by 3 bases, with 2 bases of the junction left unmatched. CDR3 sequence (DNA): TGTGCCAGCAGCTTAGCAGCTAGCGGGGAAGAGACCCAGTACTTC. Translating it yields CASSLAASGEETQYF.

The sample holds a few counts of this clonotype. The CDR3 loop is CSVGQVTNNEQFF. DNA for the CDR3: TGCAGCGTTGGGCAGGTAACCAACAATGAGCAGTTCTTC. V gene TRBV29-1 combines with J gene TRBJ2-1, with D uncertain. CDR1 and CDR2 (germline): SQVTM, ANQGSEA. The CDR3 sequence is 13 residues long. Trimming took 4 bases from V and 5 from J, leaving 12 bases between them.

The V gene is TRBV11-2, the J gene TRBJ1-4; TRBD1 matches at 10 bases. Germline values: CDR1 SGHAT, CDR2 FQNNGV. The CDR3 is 15 residues long. V gave up 5 bases and J gave up 7 bases; unmatched junction bases: 7. CDR3 sequence (DNA): TGTGCCAGCAGCACCCGGACAGGGGGAGGTGAAAAACTGTTTTTT. Its protein product is CASSTRTGGGEKLFF.

The rearrangement joins TRBV6-6 to TRBJ1-1; TRBD1 is a possible D gene (6 bases). The V end was cut by 6 bases, the J end by 7 bases, with 6 bases between. This CDR3 is 10 amino acids long. From germline, CDR1 is MNHNY and CDR2 SVGAGI (reference sequence). The CDR3 sequence is CASRQGEAFF. CDR3 DNA: TGTGCCAGCAGACAGGGTGAAGCTTTCTTT.

The chain recombines TRBV12-5 with TRBJ2-5; D gene uncertain. The CDR3 consists of 11 residues. Trimming removed 3 bases from V and 3 bases from J, with 2 bases in between. Germline assignment: CDR1 LGHNT and CDR2 FRNRAP. DNA of the CDR3: TGTGCTAGTGGTTTAAAAGAGACCCAGTACTTC. Translated, it gives CASGLKETQYF. Drawing the rest from reference TRBV12-5 and TRBJ2-5, the complete variable domain is DARVTQTPRHKVTEMGQEVTMRCQPILGHNTVFWYRQTMMQGLELLAYFRNRAPLDDSGMPKDRFSAEMPDATLATLKIQPSEPRDSAVYFCASGLKETQYFGPGTRLLVL.

Only a few counts were recorded for this clonotype. This chain connects TRBV18 to TRBJ2-7; D possibly matches TRBD1 or TRBD2 (5 bases each). Trimming cost V 2 bases and J 3 bases, with 14 bases left between them. Germline V gives CDR1 KGHSH, CDR2 LQKENI. The CDR3 totals 15 residues. The CDR3 region is CASSPGSGPLYEQYF. The CDR3 DNA sequence: TGTGCCAGCTCACCAGGATCGGGACCGCTCTACGAGCAGTACTTC. Based on the CDR3 plus reference TRBV18 and TRBJ2-7, the full variable domain is NAGVMQNPRHLVRRRGQEARLRCSPMKGHSHVYWYRQLPEEGLKFMVYLQKENIIDESGMPKERFSAEFPKEGPSILRIQQVVRGDSAAYFCASSPGSGPLYEQYFGPGTRLTVT.

This chain links TRBV7-2 with TRBJ2-7; perhaps TRBD2 as D (7 bases). This CDR3 comprises 14 residues. Looked up from germline, CDR1 is SGHTA and CDR2 is FQGNSA. Trimming took 5 bases from V and 0 from J, leaving 11 bases between them. CDR3 region: CASSEGGTSYEQYF. The CDR3 DNA follows: TGTGCCAGCAGCGAGGGGGGGACCTCCTACGAGCAGTACTTC.

There are a few counts of this clonotype. The chain carries TRBV4-2 and TRBJ2-2, with 10 bases that match TRBD2. The germline gives CDR1 LGHNA, CDR2 YNFKEQ. V shed 4 bases, J shed 3 bases, and the junction held 14 bases outside the gene matches. The CDR3 is 19 residues long. The CDR3 region has the DNA TGTGCCAGCAGCCGACCCGAACGTAGTAGCGGGGGGTACACCGGGGAGCTGTTTTTT. It translates to CASSRPERSSGGYTGELFF.